This T cell receptor beta chain appears in the sequencing data of a study of T cell responses to AZD1222 COVID-19 vaccine. The germline V gene has CDR1 WSHSY and CDR2 SAAADI. The CDR3 covers 13 residues. Between the trimmed V and J ends, which lost 9 bases and 2 bases, there was a span of 13 bases. TCRdb keeps only in-frame clones here, not all; method: immunoSEQ multiplex PCR. The data show about 130,000 clones, roughly 89% seen once. Sequencing used peripheral blood, obtained on day 0 of AZD1222 vaccination. This sequence originates from an adult in good health. This chain joins TRBV10-2 and TRBJ1-2; D gene ambiguous. The CDR3, as DNA: TGCGCCAGTCAGCAGAACCCCAACTATGGCTACACCTTC. Translation gives CASQQNPNYGYTF.